This entry concerns a single T cell receptor beta chain. What this receptor recognizes is not known. Base quality data are lacking; no much larger clone is found one base away. Participants in the prospective study were aged about 18 to 95 years, lived in over 20 United States geographic areas, and enrolled through a virtual design. In the prospective study, cohorts were assigned on the basis of participant-reported clinical history obtained from a screening survey and a study questionnaire. Recovered participants in ImmuneRACE Cohort 3 were defined by two consecutive negative NP/OP PCR tests, clearance by a healthcare professional, or resolution of symptoms. In the prospective study, whole blood, serum and a nasopharyngeal or oropharyngeal swab were collected from each participant by mobile phlebotomists. Additional blood draws and questionnaires over an approximately two-month period could optionally be provided by prospective study participants. Before DNA extraction, prospective study blood samples were shipped either frozen or at room temperature.

TCRbeta CDR3 regions were amplified from genomic DNA using the immunoSEQ Assay, a bias-controlled multiplex PCR. Concerning the study's data processing: The number of nucleated cells in each sample was estimated by amplification of reference gene primers within the assay. To quantify the absolute abundance of each unique TCRbeta CDR3 rearrangement, sequence reads were collapsed and filtered. Productive Simpson clonality was computed per sample as the square root of Simpson's diversity index over productive rearrangements. TCRdb obtained this table from immuneACCESS and retained in-frame rearrangements with V and J assigned. These tables miss some clones; where compared with another copy, unresolved V genes account for less than half of the shortfall, and the remainder is unexplained. V and J calls and clone size are those listed in that table; D and trimming were worked out from the DNA. The sample table holds 490,000 or so clones, of which approximately 90% were seen once. Around 8% of the sample rests with the top ten.

This sample stems from a study of blood T cell repertoires in COVID-19 (dated by TCRdb to about 2020). About the full investigation: Collaborator samples came from the United States, Italy and Spain and covered acute and convalescent phases of COVID-19. The material from the prospective study consisted of cDNA or gDNA derived from T cells, B-cell-depleted T cells, or PBMCs. Deeply sampled blood TCRbeta repertoires from subjects exposed to, actively infected with, or recovered from COVID-19 were included in the dataset. The repertoires were made available in a free public database intended to serve as a resource for research on the immune response to SARS-CoV-2. The samples were drawn from two sources: the first 160 participants of the ongoing ImmuneRACE study, and 1,254 subjects contributed by 6 global collaborators. A de-identified subject ID, COVID-19 status, age in years and sex were almost always included in the sample metadata. Where HLA class I and class II types were available, the types were taken from metadata supplied by the sample provider, not from assay-based typing. The paper's findings and limits, for the study overall: How much clinical and demographic metadata was included differed by source and by participant, and the metadata was provided uncurated.

The TCR sequence derives from a woman aged 55-70 years who had recovered from COVID-19. Sequenced sample: PBMCs or T cells enriched from blood (not recorded which).

The CDR3 reads CASSRSGQGSTEAFF. The DNA sequence reads TGCGCCAGCAGCAGGTCGGGACAGGGTTCGACTGAAGCTTTCTTT. This chain joins TRBV5-1 to TRBJ1-1; the junction holds 9 bases that match TRBD1. The germline V gene provides CDR1 SGHRS and CDR2 YFSETQ. Measured from the cysteine to the phenylalanine, the CDR3 is 15 residues long. The retained sequence is limited to the CDR3, 45 bases, with the frame set at the first base. Ends trimmed: V by 4 bases, J by 5 bases; bases unmatched to a gene: 9.